The 22 T cell receptor beta chains listed next were all sequenced from one sample in a study of T-cell reconstitution after alpha-beta-depleted transplantation in children. The library targeted TCRbeta and was prepared with unique molecular identifiers. MiXCR, applied by TCRdb to the PCR reads, yields one record per CDR3 protein. The table has approximately 1,000,000 distinct CDR3 sequences, around 30% seen once; the top ten hold about 28%. This sample comprised PBMCs, mostly from graft donor cells, obtained 360 days after TCRalphabeta/CD19-depleted stem cell transplant. These receptors were taken from a boy younger than two who had a stem cell transplant for SCID, so the T cells may come from the graft donor.

This clonotype was detected a few times. The V call is TRBV18, the J call TRBJ2-7; possible D gene TRBD1, 6 bases. This CDR3 has 16 amino acids. V shed 2 bases and J shed 1 base, with 15 bases lying between them. CDR1 is KGHSH, CDR2 LQKENI, per germline. CDR3 in amino acids: CASSPVGQSPSYEQYF. DNA for the CDR3: TGTGCCAGCTCACCAGTAGGACAGAGCCCTTCCTACGAGCAGTACTTC.

This rearrangement joins TRBV6-5 to TRBJ1-1, with D tentatively TRBD1 (6 bases). The CDR3 is made up of 12 amino acids. From germline, CDR1 is MNHEY and CDR2 SVGAGI. V gave up 8 bases and J gave up 12 bases, with 19 bases separating them. CDR3 nucleotides: TGTGCCAGCGGGGGCTTAGGGAGGGTAACTTTCTTT. Translation gives CASGGLGRVTFF.

The chain is built from TRBV7-3 and TRBJ2-1, with 12 positions matching TRBD2. CDR1 SGHTA and CDR2 FQGTGA come from the germline V gene. Germline trimming cut 5 bases from V and 5 bases from J; bases unmatched to any gene: 7. The CDR3 spans 16 residues. The CDR3 sequence: CASSRETSGGHNEQFF. DNA of the CDR3: TGTGCCAGCAGCCGAGAGACTAGCGGGGGCCACAATGAGCAGTTCTTC.

This clonotype was seen only a few times. The chain is built from TRBV2 and TRBJ1-1; perhaps TRBD1 as D (5 bases). Trimming removed 3 bases from V and 4 bases from J, with 12 bases in between. Per germline, CDR1 SNHLY and CDR2 FYNNEI. The CDR3 is 14 amino acids. The CDR3, as DNA: TGTGCCAGCAGTGATTGGGGGTCGGGCACTGAAGCTTTCTTT. This sequence encodes CASSDWGSGTEAFF.

This clonotype was counted only a few times. The chain uses TRBV6-5 and TRBJ1-6; D gene ambiguous. V dropped 2 bases and J dropped 10 bases, with 12 bases sitting between them. Germline loops: CDR1 MNHEY, CDR2 SVGAGI. This CDR3 has 14 residues. CDR3 region: CASSYDTVWSPLHF. In DNA, the CDR3 is TGTGCCAGCAGTTACGACACCGTCTGGTCACCCCTCCACTTT.

This clonotype has a handful of counts. This rearrangement joins TRBV10-3 to TRBJ2-3; no reliable D call. The CDR3 contains 16 residues. Deletions cut 0 bases from V and 0 bases from J, with 10 bases between. Germline V gene data show CDR1 as ENHRY and CDR2 as SYGVKD. CDR3 in amino acids: CAISESGSASTDTQYF. The CDR3, as DNA: TGTGCCATCAGTGAGTCGGGGTCGGCTAGCACAGATACGCAGTATTTT.

CDR3 region: CASRMGGGASYNEQFF. CDR3 nucleotide sequence: TGCGCCAGCAGGATGGGTGGGGGGGCATCCTACAATGAGCAGTTCTTC. The chain recombines TRBV5-1 with TRBJ2-1, with D perhaps TRBD2 (7 bases). The CDR3 extends over 16 amino acids. Germline CDR1 reads SGHRS; CDR2 reads YFSETQ. V shed 5 bases and J shed 1 base, with 16 bases lying between them.

This clonotype was observed a handful of times. The junction does not match germline at one end; this may be a read error. The J gene is TRBJ2-5, the V gene TRBV20-1; D not resolved. Germline loops: CDR1 DFQATT, CDR2 SNEGSKA (reference sequence). This CDR3 spans 9 amino acids. CDR3 nucleotide sequence: TGCAGTGCTAGCTTCCCGTTTGGCTTC. It codes for CSASFPFGF.

The chain links TRBV10-3 to TRBJ1-4; TRBD1 matches at 9 bases. The CDR3 is 15 residues long. Germline V CDR1 and CDR2: ENHRY, SYGVKD. J gave up 6 bases and V 0 bases, and 2 bases lay outside the gene matches. The chain's CDR3 is CAISESRDRDEKLFF. The CDR3 DNA follows: TGTGCCATCAGTGAGTCGAGGGACAGGGATGAAAAACTGTTTTTT.

In this sample, this clonotype turned up a few times. The rearrangement joins TRBV20-1 to TRBJ2-1, with a possible D match to TRBD1 (5 bases). Germline values: CDR1 DFQATT, CDR2 SNEGSKA (reference sequence). This CDR3 spans 15 amino acids. Trimming removed 6 bases at V and 4 bases at J, with 19 bases between. The CDR3 region is CSASVLGVVYNEQFF. Here the CDR3 DNA reads TGCAGTGCCAGCGTTTTAGGGGTGGTGTACAATGAGCAGTTCTTC.

This clonotype appeared a few times. The CDR3 DNA is TGCAGCGTTGGGTCCCCGGGACTAGCACCAAATGAGCAGTTCTTC. Translation: CSVGSPGLAPNEQFF. This rearrangement joins TRBV29-1 to TRBJ2-1; 9 bases agree with TRBD2. The CDR3 has 15 amino acids. The ends lost 4 bases at V and 7 bases at J; junction bases unmatched: 11. Germline CDR1 SQVTM, CDR2 ANQGSEA.

The chain couples TRBV6-2 or TRBV6-3 to TRBJ2-1; D is ambiguous. The CDR3 loop spans 15 amino acids. The germline V and J ends were trimmed by 2 bases and 7 bases, with 15 bases remaining between them. Germline V gives CDR1 MNHEY, CDR2 SVGEGT. The CDR3 protein is CASSYPLDRVNEQFF. The CDR3 DNA follows: TGTGCCAGCAGTTACCCACTTGACCGCGTGAATGAGCAGTTCTTC.

This clonotype was counted between two and nine times. The J gene is TRBJ1-6, the V gene TRBV3-1, with TRBD1 as a possible D gene (6 bases). V was pared by 3 bases and J by 5 bases, with 11 bases between. The germline V gene has CDR1 LGHDT and CDR2 YNNKEL (reference sequence). The length of the CDR3 is 15 residues. The CDR3 nucleotides are TGTGCCAGCAGCCAGGGGGCATTTGATAATTCACCCCTCCACTTT. This sequence encodes CASSQGAFDNSPLHF.

This clonotype was seen more than once but under ten times. The chain links TRBV20-1 to TRBJ1-4; no definite D call. V lost 1 base to trimming and J lost 0 bases, with 12 bases between them. CDR1 and CDR2 from the germline V gene are DFQATT and SNEGSKA (reference sequence). This CDR3 region has 16 residues. In nucleotides, the CDR3 is TGCAGTGCTAGAGGGTACAGCCTCGCAACTAATGAAAAACTGTTTTTT. It codes for CSARGYSLATNEKLFF.

This clonotype turned up a few times. V is TRBV10-2 and J is TRBJ2-2; TRBD2 agrees at 7 bases. V trimming: 5 bases; J trimming: 4 bases; junction bases outside the gene matches: 7. Per the germline V gene, CDR1 is WSHSY and CDR2 is SAAADI. This CDR3 comprises 15 residues. The CDR3 bases are TGCGCCAGCAGTCCCACTGGGGAGGGCACCGGGGAGCTGTTTTTT. It codes for CASSPTGEGTGELFF.

The V call is TRBV5-1, the J call TRBJ2-1; 8 nucleotides align to TRBD1. CDR1 SGHRS and CDR2 YFSETQ come from the germline V gene. V was clipped by 7 bases and J by 7 bases; unmatched bases: 10. This CDR3 region has 14 residues. The CDR3 protein is CASLTGGIPNEQFF. DNA for the CDR3: TGCGCCAGCCTTACAGGGGGGATCCCAAATGAGCAGTTCTTC. Full variable domain (outside the CDR3, taken from reference TRBV5-1 and TRBJ2-1): KAGVTQTPRYLIKTRGQQVTLSCSPISGHRSVSWYQQTPGQGLQFLFEYFSETQRNKGNFPGRFSGRQFSNSRSEMNVSTLELGDSALYLCASLTGGIPNEQFFGPGTRLTVL.

This clonotype was counted a few times. V and J are TRBV20-1 and TRBJ2-7; 7 positions agree with TRBD1. With 5 bases clipped from V and 6 bases from J, the junction kept 13 bases outside the gene matches. Germline V gene lookup returns CDR1 DFQATT and CDR2 SNEGSKA (reference sequence). This CDR3 contains 14 residues. This CDR3 reads CSASQGLEVAEQYF. CDR3 DNA: TGCAGTGCTTCACAGGGGCTTGAAGTGGCCGAGCAGTACTTC.

J is TRBJ2-3 and V is TRBV28; TRBD2 matches 12 bases. Germline V lookup: CDR1 MDHEN, CDR2 SYDVKM. The CDR3 has 17 residues. V trimming: 4 bases; J trimming: 6 bases; junction bases outside the gene matches: 11. This chain's CDR3 is CASSYQGLAGSGDTQYF. As DNA, the CDR3 is TGTGCCAGCAGTTACCAGGGACTAGCGGGCTCTGGGGATACGCAGTATTTT. Variable domain in full (rest from reference TRBV28 and TRBJ2-3): DVKVTQSSRYLVKRTGEKVFLECVQDMDHENMFWYRQDPGLGLRLIYFSYDVKMKEKGDIPEGYSVSREKKERFSLILESASTNQTSMYLCASSYQGLAGSGDTQYFGPGTRLTVL.

The V call is TRBV20-1, the J call TRBJ2-4; D is possibly TRBD1 or TRBD2 (5 bases each). Germline V gene sequence: CDR1 DFQATT, CDR2 SNEGSKA (reference sequence). V was clipped by 4 bases and J by 9 bases, with 19 bases between them. This CDR3 has 14 residues. The CDR3 region has the DNA TGCAGTGCTACACGGCCGTCCGGGGCCGGCATTCAGTACTTC. Translation: CSATRPSGAGIQYF.

This clonotype has only one observation. A junction boundary mismatches the germline segment, possibly from a read error. This chain uses TRBV15 with TRBJ1-4; D is unresolved. This CDR3 comprises 12 residues. The V gene's germline CDR1 is LNHNV and CDR2 YYDKDF (reference sequence). CDR3 loop: CATSRDRRSRYF. The CDR3 region has the DNA TGTGCCACCAGCAGAGATCGCAGGTCCCGTTATTTT.

The V call is TRBV5-1, the J call TRBJ1-2, with D possibly being TRBD1 (5 bases). V lost 0 bases and J 3 bases, leaving 9 bases between the germline ends. Germline-derived CDR1 and CDR2 are SGHRS and YFSETQ. The CDR3 length is 14 residues. The CDR3 DNA reads TGCGCCAGCAGCTTGGAACCGGGGCACTATGGCTACACCTTC. As protein: CASSLEPGHYGYTF.

This CDR3 is CASSQVPTFNTEAFF. The CDR3 bases are TGCGCCAGCAGCCAAGTCCCCACATTTAACACTGAAGCTTTCTTT. V usage is TRBV4-3 and J usage is TRBJ1-1; no reliable D call. CDR1 and CDR2 (germline): LGHNA, YSLEER. The CDR3 has 15 amino acids. Deletions cut 1 base from V and 2 bases from J, with 11 bases between.